One sample yielded the 12 T cell receptor beta chains listed below, sequenced in a study of Graves' ophthalmopathy and Graves' hyperthyroidism. Using RNA transcripts, the TCR beta CDR3 regions were amplified. First-round RT-PCR relied on HTBI primers, and a second-round multiplex PCR came next. TCRdb analysed the multiplex PCR reads with MiXCR anew, one entry per CDR3 protein. The sample holds hundreds of thousands of distinct CDR3 sequences, around 21% seen once. Sequencing used peripheral blood. The receptors come from a woman younger than 35 with stable Graves' hyperthyroidism.

This clonotype has ten or more counts. The gene calls are TRBV5-1 and TRBJ2-3; no clear D gene. Between the trimmed V and J ends, which lost 0 bases and 1 base, there was a span of 6 bases. The CDR3 sequence is 14 residues long. Per germline, CDR1 SGHRS and CDR2 YFSETQ. As DNA, the CDR3 is TGCGCCAGCAGCTTGGGCGACGGCACAGATACGCAGTATTTT. It yields the protein CASSLGDGTDTQYF.

In this sample, this clonotype turned up many times. The junction does not match germline at one end; this may be a read error. CDR3 DNA sequence: TGTGCCAGCAGAGGGGGTGGATATCAGCCCCAGCATTTC. It translates to CASRGGGYQPQHF. This rearrangement joins TRBV12-3 or TRBV12-4 to TRBJ1-5; TRBD1 might be the D (6 bases). The CDR3 runs 13 residues.

In its sample, this clonotype was seen many times. The chain has TRBV12-3 or TRBV12-4 and TRBJ1-5; D perhaps matches TRBD1 (5 bases). CDR3 size: 14 residues. V lost 1 base and J lost 7, with 11 bases in between. This CDR3 is CASSLVQAGQPQHF. CDR3 coding DNA: TGTGCCAGCAGTTTAGTACAGGCGGGACAGCCCCAGCATTTT.

This clonotype was detected only a few times. The chain carries TRBV20-1 and TRBJ2-4; 7 nucleotides align to TRBD2. Trimming removed 0 bases from V and 8 bases from J; junction bases left unmatched: 7. CDR3 size: 14 residues. Germline values: CDR1 DFQATT, CDR2 SNEGSKA (reference sequence). CDR3 protein: CSARDWGLFDIQYF. CDR3 bases: TGCAGTGCTAGAGATTGGGGACTATTTGACATTCAGTACTTC.

This clonotype showed up just a few times. This may be a read error, as it is one base from a much larger clone. The J gene is TRBJ2-7, the V gene TRBV10-3; D gene uncertain. Germline values: CDR1 ENHRY, CDR2 SYGVKD. Deletions cut 4 bases from V and 6 bases from J, with 13 bases between. The CDR3 runs 13 residues. For the CDR3, the DNA is TGTGCCATCAGTGGAAGGGAAATGCGCGAGCAGTACTTC. Its protein is CAISGREMREQYF.

Concerning this clonotype itself: Being one base from a much bigger clone, this may be a read error. This chain uses TRBV6-5 with TRBJ1-1; D is unclear. The CDR3 extends over 13 amino acids. Germline CDR1 reads MNHEY; CDR2 reads SVGAGI. CDR3 in amino acids: CASSNTGTSVACF. For the CDR3, the DNA is TGTGCCAGCAGTAACACCGGCACATCGGTGGCTTGCTTT.

This clonotype has just a few counts. This chain connects TRBV5-1 to TRBJ1-2; possibly TRBD1 for D (5 bases). This CDR3 spans 16 amino acids. V was shortened by 8 bases and J by 4 bases, with 24 bases between the two germline ends. Germline V gives CDR1 SGHRS, CDR2 YFSETQ. The CDR3 DNA sequence: TGCGCCAGTGGCAGTCCGATGGGACCAGCATCCTATGGCTACACCTTC. This codes for CASGSPMGPASYGYTF.

This clonotype was counted at least ten times. This rearrangement joins TRBV18 to TRBJ2-7; D is unclear. CDR3 length equals 13 residues. CDR1 is KGHSH and CDR2 is LQKENI in the germline V gene. Trimming took 7 bases from V and 0 from J, leaving 10 bases between them. The DNA for the CDR3 is TGTGCCAGCTACGGTGAGAGCTCCTACGAGCAGTACTTC. Translating it yields CASYGESSYEQYF.

This chain links TRBV25-1 with TRBJ2-5; D might be TRBD1 or TRBD2, each matching 5 bases. CDR3 length equals 14 residues. V was pared by 1 base and J by 4 bases, with 10 bases between. Germline V gene data show CDR1 as MGHDK and CDR2 as SYGVNS. In DNA form, the CDR3 reads TGTGCCAGCAGTGAATTACTGGGGACAGAGACCCAGTACTTC. Translating it yields CASSELLGTETQYF.

The sample holds many counts of this clonotype. The CDR3 loop is CSAIRVMNTEAFF. The CDR3 DNA reads as TGCAGTGCCATCAGGGTCATGAACACTGAAGCTTTCTTT. The chain recombines TRBV20-1 with TRBJ1-1, with TRBD1 as a possible D gene (5 bases). The CDR3 runs to 13 residues. The V end was cut by 6 bases, the J end by 0 bases, with 11 bases between. Per germline, CDR1 DFQATT and CDR2 SNEGSKA (reference sequence).

This clonotype has a count of ten or more. This chain links TRBV12-3 or TRBV12-4 with TRBJ1-5, with a possible D match to TRBD1 (5 bases). CDR3 size: 16 residues. V lost 5 bases to trimming and J lost 0 bases, with 14 bases between them. Written as DNA, the CDR3 is TGTGCCAGCAGTCCGGGGCAGGGCCGTAGCAATCAGCCCCAGCATTTT. Protein sequence: CASSPGQGRSNQPQHF.

This sequence joins TRBV13 and TRBJ1-1, with unresolved D. The CDR3 runs 14 residues. Trimming left V 5 bases short and J 2 bases short, with 12 bases between. Germline V gene sequence: CDR1 PRHDT, CDR2 FYEKMQ (reference sequence). CDR3 protein: CASSPGRSNTEAFF. The DNA of the CDR3 is TGTGCCAGCAGCCCCGGACGGTCAAACACTGAAGCTTTCTTT.